This T cell receptor beta chain emerged from a study of T-cell memory formation after mild COVID-19. Germline V lookup: CDR1 SGHDN, CDR2 FVKESK. The CDR3 extends over 15 amino acids. Trimming removed 1 base at V and 1 base at J, with 10 bases between. MiXCR, applied by TCRdb to the 5' RACE reads, yields one record per CDR3 protein. The top ten hold around 23% of the sample, which has hundreds of thousands of distinct CDR3 sequences, approximately 15% seen once. About this clonotype itself: Its specificity is not known.

General study results and limits: Confirmation was lacking for SARS-CoV-2 specificity of second-wave clones that peaked on day 37.

The chain couples TRBV14 to TRBJ1-1; TRBD1 is a possible D gene (6 bases). The sample was PBMCs or a T cell subset sorted from them (not recorded which). This TCR came from a man aged 18 to 29 who had mild COVID-19 (a few samples of this study predate the infection). Cell type and time point are not known. CDR3 protein: CASSQVGGGNTEAFF. The CDR3 DNA sequence: TGTGCCAGCAGCCAAGTAGGAGGGGGGAACACTGAAGCTTTCTTT.